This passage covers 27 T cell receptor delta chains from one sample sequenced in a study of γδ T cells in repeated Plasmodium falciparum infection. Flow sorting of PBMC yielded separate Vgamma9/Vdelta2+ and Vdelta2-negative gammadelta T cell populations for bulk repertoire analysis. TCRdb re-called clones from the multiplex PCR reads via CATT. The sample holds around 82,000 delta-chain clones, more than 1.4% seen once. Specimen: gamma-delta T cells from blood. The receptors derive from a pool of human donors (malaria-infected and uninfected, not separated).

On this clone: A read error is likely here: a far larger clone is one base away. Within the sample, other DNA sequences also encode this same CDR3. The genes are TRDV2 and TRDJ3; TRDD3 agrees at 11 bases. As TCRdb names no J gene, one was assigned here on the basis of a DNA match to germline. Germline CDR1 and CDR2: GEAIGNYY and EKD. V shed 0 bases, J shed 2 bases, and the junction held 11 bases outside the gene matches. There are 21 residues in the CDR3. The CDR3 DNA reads TGTGCCTGTGACACCGGTGGCACTGGGGGATATAGGCCCTGGGACACCCGACAGATGTTTTTC. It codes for CACDTGGTGGYRPWDTRQMFF.

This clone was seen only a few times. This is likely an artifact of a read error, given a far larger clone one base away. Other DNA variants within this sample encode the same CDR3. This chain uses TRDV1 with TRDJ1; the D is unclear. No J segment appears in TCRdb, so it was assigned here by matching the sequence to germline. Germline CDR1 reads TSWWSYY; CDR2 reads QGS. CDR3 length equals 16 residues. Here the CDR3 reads CALGEPRIRMPDKLIF. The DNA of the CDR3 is TGTGCTCTTGGTGAACCCCGGATCCGTATGCCCGATAAACTCATCTTT.

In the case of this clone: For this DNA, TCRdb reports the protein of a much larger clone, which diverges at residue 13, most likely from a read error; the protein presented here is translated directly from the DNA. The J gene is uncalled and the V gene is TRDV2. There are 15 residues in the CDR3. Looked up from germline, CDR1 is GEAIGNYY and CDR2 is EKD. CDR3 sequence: CACDTSTWDTRQTFF. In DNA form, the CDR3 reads TGTGCCTGTGACACGTCTACCTGGGACACCCGACAGACGTTTTTC.

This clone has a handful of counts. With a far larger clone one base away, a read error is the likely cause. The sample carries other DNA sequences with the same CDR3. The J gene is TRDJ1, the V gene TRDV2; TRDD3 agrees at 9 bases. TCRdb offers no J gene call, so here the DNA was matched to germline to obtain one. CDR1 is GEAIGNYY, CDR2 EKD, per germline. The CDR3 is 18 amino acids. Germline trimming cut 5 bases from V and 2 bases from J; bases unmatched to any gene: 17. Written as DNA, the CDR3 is TGTGCCTGTGTCAGCGTGGCTGGGGGATCTAGTCAAACCGATAAACTCATCTTT. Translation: CACVSVAGGSSQTDKLIF.

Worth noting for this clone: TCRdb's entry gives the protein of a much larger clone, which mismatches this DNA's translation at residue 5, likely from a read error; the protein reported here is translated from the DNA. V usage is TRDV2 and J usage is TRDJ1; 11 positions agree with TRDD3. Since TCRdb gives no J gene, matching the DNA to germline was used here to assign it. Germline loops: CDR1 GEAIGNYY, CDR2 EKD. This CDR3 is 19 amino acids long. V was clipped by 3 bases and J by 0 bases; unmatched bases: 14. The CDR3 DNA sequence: TGTGCCTGTGACGCCCAAGCTCTGGGGGATACCCCGTACACCGATAAACTCATCTTT. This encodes CACDAQALGDTPYTDKLIF.

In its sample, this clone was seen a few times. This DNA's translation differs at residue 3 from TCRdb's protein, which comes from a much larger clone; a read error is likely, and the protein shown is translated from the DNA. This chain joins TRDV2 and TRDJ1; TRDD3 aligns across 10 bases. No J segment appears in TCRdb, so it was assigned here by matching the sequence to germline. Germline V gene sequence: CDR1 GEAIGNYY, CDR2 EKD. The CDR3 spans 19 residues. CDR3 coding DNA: TGTGCCCGTGACACCGGAGAGAGAGGGGGATACGGGTACACCGATAAACTCATCTTT. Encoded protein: CARDTGERGGYGYTDKLIF.

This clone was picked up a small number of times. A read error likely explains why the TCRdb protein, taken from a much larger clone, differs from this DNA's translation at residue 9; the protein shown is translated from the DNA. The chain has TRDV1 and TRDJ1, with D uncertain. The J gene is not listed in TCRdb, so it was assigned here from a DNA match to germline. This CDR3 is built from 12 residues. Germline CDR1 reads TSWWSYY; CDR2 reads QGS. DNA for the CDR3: TGTGCTCTGGGAGTCGGTGCCGATAGACTCATCTTT. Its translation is CALGVGADRLIF.

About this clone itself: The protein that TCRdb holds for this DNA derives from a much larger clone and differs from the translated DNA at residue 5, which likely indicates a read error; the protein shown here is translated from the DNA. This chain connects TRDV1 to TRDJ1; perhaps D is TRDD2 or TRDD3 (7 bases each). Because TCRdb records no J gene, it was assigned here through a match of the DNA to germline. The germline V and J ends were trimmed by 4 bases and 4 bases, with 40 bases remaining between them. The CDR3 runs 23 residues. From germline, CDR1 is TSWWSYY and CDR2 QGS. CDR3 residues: CALGGPGGFPTGFVGGGFDKLIF. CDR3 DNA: TGTGCTCTTGGGGGACCCGGGGGATTTCCTACTGGATTCGTTGGTGGGGGGTTCGATAAACTCATCTTT.

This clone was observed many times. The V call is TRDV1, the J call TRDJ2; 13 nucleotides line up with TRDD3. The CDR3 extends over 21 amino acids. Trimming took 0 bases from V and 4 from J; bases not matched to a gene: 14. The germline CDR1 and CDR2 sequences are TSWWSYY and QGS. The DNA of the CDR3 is TGTGCTCTTGGGGAACTCCTCCTACCCGACTGGGGGATACGGGAGACAGCACAACTCTTCTTT. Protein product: CALGELLLPDWGIRETAQLFF.

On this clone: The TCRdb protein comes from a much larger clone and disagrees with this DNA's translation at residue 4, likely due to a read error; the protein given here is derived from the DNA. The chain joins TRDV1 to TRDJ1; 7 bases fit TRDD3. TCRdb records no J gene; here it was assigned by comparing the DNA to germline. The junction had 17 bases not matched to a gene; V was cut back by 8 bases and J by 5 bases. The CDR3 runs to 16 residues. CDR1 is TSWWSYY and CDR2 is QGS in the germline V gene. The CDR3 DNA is TGTGCTCTTAGGCTACCTAGGAAGGGGATAGAAGATAAACTCATCTTT. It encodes CALRLPRKGIEDKLIF.

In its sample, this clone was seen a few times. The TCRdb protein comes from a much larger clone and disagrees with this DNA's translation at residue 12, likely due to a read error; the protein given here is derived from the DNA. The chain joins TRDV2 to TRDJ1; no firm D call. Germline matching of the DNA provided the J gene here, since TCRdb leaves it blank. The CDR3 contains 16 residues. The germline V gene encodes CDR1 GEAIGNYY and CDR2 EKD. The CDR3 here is CACDALYTLYTGKLIF. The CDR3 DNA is TGTGCCTGTGACGCTCTATATACCTTGTACACCGGTAAACTCATCTTT.

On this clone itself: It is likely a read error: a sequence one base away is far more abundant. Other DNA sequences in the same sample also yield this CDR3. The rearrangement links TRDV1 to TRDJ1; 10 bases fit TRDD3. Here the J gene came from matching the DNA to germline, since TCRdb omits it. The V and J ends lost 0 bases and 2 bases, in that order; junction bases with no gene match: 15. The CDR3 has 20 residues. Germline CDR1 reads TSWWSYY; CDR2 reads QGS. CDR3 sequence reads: CALGELFLGGYVWGTDKLIF. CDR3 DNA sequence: TGTGCTCTTGGGGAACTTTTCCTCGGGGGATACGTGTGGGGTACCGATAAACTCATCTTT.

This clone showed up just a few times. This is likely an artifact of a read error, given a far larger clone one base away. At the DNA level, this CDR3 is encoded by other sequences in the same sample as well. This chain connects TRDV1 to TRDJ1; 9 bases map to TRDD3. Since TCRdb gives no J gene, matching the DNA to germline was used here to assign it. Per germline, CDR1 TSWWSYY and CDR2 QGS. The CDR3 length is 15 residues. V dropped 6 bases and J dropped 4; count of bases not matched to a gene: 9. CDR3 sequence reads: CALGPYWGTGDKLIF. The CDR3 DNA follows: TGTGCTCTTGGACCGTACTGGGGGACCGGCGATAAACTCATCTTT.

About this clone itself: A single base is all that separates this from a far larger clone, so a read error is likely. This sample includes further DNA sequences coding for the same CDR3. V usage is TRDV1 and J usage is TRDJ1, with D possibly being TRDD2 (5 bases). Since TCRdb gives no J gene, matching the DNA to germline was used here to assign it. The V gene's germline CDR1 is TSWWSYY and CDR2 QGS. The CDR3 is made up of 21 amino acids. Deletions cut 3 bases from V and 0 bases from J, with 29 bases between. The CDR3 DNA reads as TGTGCTCTTGGGGAGCTAAGTACCTACGCCTTCAACATGCCGTACACCGATAAACTCATCTTT. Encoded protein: CALGELSTYAFNMPYTDKLIF.

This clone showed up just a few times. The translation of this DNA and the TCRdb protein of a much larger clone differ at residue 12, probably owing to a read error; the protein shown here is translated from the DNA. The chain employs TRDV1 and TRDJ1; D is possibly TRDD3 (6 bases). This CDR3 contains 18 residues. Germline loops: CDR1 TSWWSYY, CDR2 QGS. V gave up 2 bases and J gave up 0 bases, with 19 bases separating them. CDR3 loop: CALGEWGSDPVHTDKLIF. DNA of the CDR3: TGTGCTCTTGGGGAATGGGGATCGGATCCCGTGCACACCGATAAACTCATCTTT.

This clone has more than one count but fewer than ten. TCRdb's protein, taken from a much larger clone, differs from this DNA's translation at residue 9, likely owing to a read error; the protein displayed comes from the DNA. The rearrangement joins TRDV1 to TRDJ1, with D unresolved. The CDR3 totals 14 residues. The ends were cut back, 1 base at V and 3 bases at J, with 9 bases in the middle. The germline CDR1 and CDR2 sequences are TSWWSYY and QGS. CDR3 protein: CALGEPSYADKLIF. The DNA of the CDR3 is TGTGCTCTTGGGGAACCTTCGTACGCCGATAAACTCATCTTT.

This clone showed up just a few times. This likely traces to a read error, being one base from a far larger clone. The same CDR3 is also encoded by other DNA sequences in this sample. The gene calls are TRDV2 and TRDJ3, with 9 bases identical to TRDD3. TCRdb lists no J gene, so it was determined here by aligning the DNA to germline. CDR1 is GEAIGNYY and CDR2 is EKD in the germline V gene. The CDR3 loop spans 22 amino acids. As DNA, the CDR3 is TGTGCCTGTGACACCGTCTTCGTACTGGGGGAACCCCACTCCTGGGATACCCGACAGATGTTTTTC. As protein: CACDTVFVLGEPHSWDTRQMFF.

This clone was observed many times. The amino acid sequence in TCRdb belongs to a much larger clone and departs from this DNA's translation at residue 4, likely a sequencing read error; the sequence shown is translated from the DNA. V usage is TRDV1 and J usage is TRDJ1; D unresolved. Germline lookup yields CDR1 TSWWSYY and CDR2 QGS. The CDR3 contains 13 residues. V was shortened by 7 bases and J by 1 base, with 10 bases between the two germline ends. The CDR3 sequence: CALAGRATDKLIF. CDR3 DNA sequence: TGTGCTCTTGCAGGTAGGGCCACCGATAAACTCATCTTT.

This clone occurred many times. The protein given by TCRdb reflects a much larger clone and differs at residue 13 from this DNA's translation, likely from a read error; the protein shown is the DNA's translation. The CDR3 is CAVGPHSYSTRGMHLPDKLIF. The CDR3 DNA reads as TGTGCTGTGGGACCGCATTCCTACTCAACTCGGGGGATGCATCTCCCCGATAAACTCATCTTT. The chain combines TRAV36/DV7 with TRDJ1; D might be TRDD2 or TRDD3, each matching 7 bases. The germline V gene encodes CDR1 VTNFRS and CDR2 LTSSGIE (reference sequence). V gave up 3 bases and J gave up 3 bases, with 36 bases separating them. The CDR3 sequence is 21 residues long.

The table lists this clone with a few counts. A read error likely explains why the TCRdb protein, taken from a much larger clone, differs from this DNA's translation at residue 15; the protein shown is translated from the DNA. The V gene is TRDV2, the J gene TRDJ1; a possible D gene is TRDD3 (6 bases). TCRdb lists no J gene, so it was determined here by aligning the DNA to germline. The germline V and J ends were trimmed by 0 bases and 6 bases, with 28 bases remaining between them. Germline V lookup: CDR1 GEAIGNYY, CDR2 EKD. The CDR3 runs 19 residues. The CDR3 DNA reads TGTGCCTGTGACACCGAAGTCGGATGGGGGCCCCGTGGTCCCAATAAACTCATCTTT. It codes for CACDTEVGWGPRGPNKLIF.

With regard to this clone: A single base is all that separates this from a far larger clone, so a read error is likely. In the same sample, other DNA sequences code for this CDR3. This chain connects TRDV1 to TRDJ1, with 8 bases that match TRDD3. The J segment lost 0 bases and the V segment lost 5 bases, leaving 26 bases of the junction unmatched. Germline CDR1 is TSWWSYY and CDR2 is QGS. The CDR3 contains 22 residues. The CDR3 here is CALGPLEFLRSILGDYTDKLIF. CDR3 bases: TGTGCTCTTGGGCCCCTGGAATTCCTTCGATCTATTCTGGGGGACTACACCGATAAACTCATCTTT.

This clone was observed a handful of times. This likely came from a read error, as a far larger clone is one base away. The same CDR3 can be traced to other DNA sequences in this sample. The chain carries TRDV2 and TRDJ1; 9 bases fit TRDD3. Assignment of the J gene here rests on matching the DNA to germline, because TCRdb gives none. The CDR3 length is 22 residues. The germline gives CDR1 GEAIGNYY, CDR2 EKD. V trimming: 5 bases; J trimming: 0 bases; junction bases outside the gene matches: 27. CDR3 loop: CACVPLTAGDWGYGEYTDKLIF. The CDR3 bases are TGTGCCTGTGTCCCCCTGACTGCTGGAGACTGGGGATACGGGGAGTACACCGATAAACTCATCTTT.

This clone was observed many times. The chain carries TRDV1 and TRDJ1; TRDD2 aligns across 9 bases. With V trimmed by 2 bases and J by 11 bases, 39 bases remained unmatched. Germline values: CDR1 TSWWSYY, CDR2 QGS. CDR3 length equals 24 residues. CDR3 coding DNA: TGTGCTCTTGGGGAATTCCACACACCTTCCTACAAGCAGGGACAAAGGAGGGGTACGTCTCGGCTCATCTTT. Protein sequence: CALGEFHTPSYKQGQRRGTSRLIF.

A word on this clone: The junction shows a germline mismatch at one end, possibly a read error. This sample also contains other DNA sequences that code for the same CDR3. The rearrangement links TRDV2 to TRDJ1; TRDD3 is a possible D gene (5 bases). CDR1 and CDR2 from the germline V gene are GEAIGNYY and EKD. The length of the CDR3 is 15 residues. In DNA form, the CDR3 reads TGTGCCTGTAACCGGGGGCTGCCGGGGACCGATAAGCTCATCTTT. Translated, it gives CACNRGLPGTDKLIF.

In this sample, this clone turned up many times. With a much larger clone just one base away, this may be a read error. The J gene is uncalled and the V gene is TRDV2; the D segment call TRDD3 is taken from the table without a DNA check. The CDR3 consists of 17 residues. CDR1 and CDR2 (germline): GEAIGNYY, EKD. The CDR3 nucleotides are TGTGCCTGTGACCCTAAGTACTGGGGGTCTCGGGTATCTAAACTCATCTTC. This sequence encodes CACDPKYWGSRVSKLIF.

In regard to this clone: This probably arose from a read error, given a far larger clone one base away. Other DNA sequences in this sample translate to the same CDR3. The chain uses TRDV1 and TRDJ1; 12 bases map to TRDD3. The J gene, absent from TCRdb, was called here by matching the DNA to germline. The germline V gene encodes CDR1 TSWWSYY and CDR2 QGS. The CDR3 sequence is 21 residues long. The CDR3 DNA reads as TGTGCCCTGTCGCCTTCCTACAGACCACTGGGGGATACACCGTACACCGATAAACTCATCTTT. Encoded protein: CALSPSYRPLGDTPYTDKLIF.

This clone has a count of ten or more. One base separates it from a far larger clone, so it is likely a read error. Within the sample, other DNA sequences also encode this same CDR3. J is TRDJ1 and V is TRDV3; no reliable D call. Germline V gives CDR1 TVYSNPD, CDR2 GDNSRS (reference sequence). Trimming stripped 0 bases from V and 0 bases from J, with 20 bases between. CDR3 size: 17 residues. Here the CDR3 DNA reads TGTGCCTTTAGTTGGAGTCTTCGAGTCTGGTACACCGATAAACTCATCTTT. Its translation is CAFSWSLRVWYTDKLIF.